Here is one TCR beta chain with its context. The entry originates in a study of cytomegalovirus exposure and HLA in healthy donors. From germline, CDR1 is MGHRA and CDR2 YSYEKL. V trimming: 4 bases; J trimming: 2 bases; junction bases outside the gene matches: 7. This CDR3 spans 15 amino acids. The PCR made use of 60 Vbeta and 13 Jbeta primers. TCRdb's table, derived via immunoSEQ multiplex PCR, lists solely in-frame clones and lacks some. The sample holds tens of thousands of clones, just over 65% seen once. The sequenced sample was PBMCs. The sequence came from a man younger than 45 in good health and CMV-seronegative. The chain couples TRBV4-1 to TRBJ2-7; 8 bases fit TRBD1. The chain's CDR3 is CASSPTGTGAYEQYF. The CDR3 bases are TGCGCCAGCAGCCCTACCGGGACAGGAGCCTACGAGCAGTACTTC.